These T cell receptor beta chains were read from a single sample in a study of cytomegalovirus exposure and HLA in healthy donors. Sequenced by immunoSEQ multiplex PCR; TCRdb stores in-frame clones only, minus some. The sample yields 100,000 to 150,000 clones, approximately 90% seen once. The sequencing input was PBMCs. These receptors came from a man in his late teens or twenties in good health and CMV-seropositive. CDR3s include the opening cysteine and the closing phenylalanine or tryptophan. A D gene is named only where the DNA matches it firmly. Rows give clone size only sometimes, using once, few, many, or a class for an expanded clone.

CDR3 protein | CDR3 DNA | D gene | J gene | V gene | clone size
CASSQVRQGDEQYF | TGCGCCAGCAGCCAAGTCCGGCAGGGCGACGAGCAGTACTTC | - | TRBJ2-7 | TRBV4-1 | -
CASKSWAGVDWYF | TGTGCCAGCAAATCCTGGGCAGGGGTGGATTGGTACTTC | - | TRBJ2-7 | TRBV6-1 | few
CASSPTPRTGGLTEAFF | TGTGCCAGCAGCCCGACACCACGGACAGGGGGCCTCACTGAAGCTTTCTTT | TRBD1 | TRBJ1-1 | TRBV11-2 | -
CASSDDGSGANVLTF | TGTGCCAGCAGTGACGACGGGTCTGGGGCCAACGTCCTGACTTTC | - | TRBJ2-6 | TRBV6-4 | -
CASSLSSPREAFF | TGTGCCAGCAGCTTATCCAGCCCGAGGGAAGCTTTCTTT | - | TRBJ1-1 | TRBV7-9 | -
CASSQVGQALRKLSPLHF | TGTGCCAGCAGCCAAGTCGGACAGGCCCTAAGGAAACTTTCACCCCTCCACTTT | TRBD1 | TRBJ1-6 | TRBV14 | -
CSVEGGQLNTEAFF | TGCAGCGTTGAAGGGGGACAGTTGAACACTGAAGCTTTCTTT | TRBD1 | TRBJ1-1 | TRBV29-1 | -
CASSLAGTSSGANVLTF | TGTGCCAGCAGTTTAGCGGGGACAAGCTCTGGGGCCAACGTCCTGACTTTC | TRBD2 | TRBJ2-6 | TRBV2 | -
CASSLATDNQPQHF | TGTGCCAGCAGCTTAGCGACAGACAATCAGCCCCAGCATTTT | - | TRBJ1-5 | TRBV7-8 | -
CASSPRDSETETQYF | TGTGCCAGCAGCCCCCGGGACAGCGAAACGGAGACCCAGTACTTC | TRBD1 | TRBJ2-5 | TRBV7-2 | -
CASSSEGAGNTEAFF | TGCGCCAGCAGCTCGGAAGGGGCCGGGAACACTGAAGCTTTCTTT | - | TRBJ1-1 | TRBV5-1 | -
CASSEFRTEAFF | TGTGCCAGCAGTGAATTTAGAACTGAAGCTTTCTTT | - | TRBJ1-1 | TRBV6-1 | once
CASSWGGLGKTQYF | TGTGCCAGCAGCTGGGGGGGACTTGGGAAGACCCAGTACTTC | TRBD2 | TRBJ2-5 | TRBV6-5 | -
CASSLGRGQVSTEAFF | TGCGCCAGCAGCTTGGGACGAGGGCAAGTGAGCACTGAAGCTTTCTTT | - | TRBJ1-1 | TRBV5-1 | -
CASSYSPDSPLHF | TGTGCCAGCAGTTACTCCCCTGATTCACCCCTCCACTTT | - | TRBJ1-6 | TRBV6-6 | -
CASSLITANTGELFF | TGCGCCAGCAGCTTGATAACAGCGAACACCGGGGAGCTGTTTTTT | - | TRBJ2-2 | TRBV5-1 | -
CASSDRVGYTF | TGTGCCAGCAGTGACAGGGTTGGCTACACCTTC | - | TRBJ1-2 | TRBV6-1 | -
CASGTGTGGSNYGYTF | TGTGCCAGCGGGACCGGGACAGGGGGATCTAACTATGGCTACACCTTC | TRBD1 | TRBJ1-2 | TRBV28 | -
CASTYDGGYEKLFF | TGCGCCAGCACCTACGACGGGGGATACGAAAAACTGTTTTTT | - | TRBJ1-4 | TRBV5-1 | -